This T cell receptor (beta chain) was captured by sequencing in a study of post-analysis software for immune sequencing data. Whole-study context: Some patients lacked subtype; others had relapsing-remitting, secondary progressive or progressive-relapsing disease. The study's findings and limits: When compared against controls, multiple sclerosis patients showed significantly lower normalized Chao1 diversity. Under the F measure, samples that were prepared in one batch clustered strongly together.

Each TCR beta cDNA library carried unique molecular identifiers. T cells numbering roughly 1 to 10 million gave rise to some 520,000 cDNA molecules. TCRdb itself ran the PCR reads through MiXCR, one entry per CDR3 protein. The table records about 770,000 distinct CDR3 sequences, around 46% of them present only once. This clonotype was seen only a few times. Its specificity is unknown. Being one base from a much bigger clone, this may be a read error. Material for sequencing was blood. This receptor was obtained from a girl aged 5 to 17 with multiple sclerosis.

The CDR3, as DNA: TGTGCCAGCAGGTTCGGGACCCGTGCCGAGCAGTACTTC. It specifies CASRFGTRAEQYF. The chain links TRBV28 to TRBJ2-7, with D possibly called TRBD1 or TRBD2 (5 bases each). Germline V gene sequence: CDR1 MDHEN, CDR2 SYDVKM. This CDR3 is 13 amino acids long. Trimming took 6 bases from V and 6 from J, leaving 15 bases between them.